Listed below are T cell receptor beta chains from one sample, sequenced in a study of CD4 T cells in relation to SARS-CoV-2 and coronaviruses. Their antigens remain unidentified. Generated by immunoSEQ multiplex PCR, the TCRdb table keeps only in-frame clones and is missing some. The repertoire holds 20,000 to 25,000 clones, with roughly four fifths as singletons. Sequenced sample: CD4+ T cells from PBMCs, cultured in vitro. All receptors derive from a human donor in good health. CDR3s include the opening cysteine and the closing phenylalanine or tryptophan. Fields, in order: J gene, V gene, D gene, clone size, CDR3 protein, CDR3 DNA. D genes are given only for firm matches. Size is stated for part of the rows, as once, few or many counts, or as a class when the clone is expanded.

TRBJ1-2 TRBV7-2 TRBD1 . CASSFTGTASNYGYTF TGTGCCAGCAGCTTCACCGGGACAGCCTCTAACTATGGCTACACCTTC
TRBJ1-5 TRBV19 . . CASSSWDQPQHF TGTGCCAGTAGCTCGTGGGATCAGCCCCAGCATTTT
TRBJ1-2 TRBV28 . . CASSFPGEGYGYTF TGTGCCAGCAGTTTCCCCGGGGAGGGGTATGGCTACACCTTC
TRBJ1-6 TRBV19 TRBD1 . CASSYRGSGSYNSPLHF TGTGCCAGTAGTTACAGGGGTTCTGGATCCTATAATTCACCCCTCCACTTT
TRBJ1-1 TRBV29-1 . . CSVLGRMNTEAFF TGCAGCGTACTTGGACGGATGAACACTGAAGCTTTCTTT
TRBJ2-5 TRBV19 . . CASSREQTPETQYF TGTGCCAGTAGCCGGGAACAGACCCCAGAGACCCAGTACTTC
TRBJ1-2 TRBV14 . once CASSQVGSKVGYTF TGTGCCAGCAGCCAAGTGGGGAGTAAGGTTGGCTACACCTTC
TRBJ1-1 TRBV7-3 . . CASSLFMNTEAFF TGTGCCAGCAGCCTCTTCATGAACACTGAAGCTTTCTTT
TRBJ2-7 TRBV19 . . CASRGGEAYEQYF TGTGCCAGCAGGGGGGGGGAGGCCTACGAGCAGTACTTC
TRBJ1-4 TRBV7-2 . . CASTQNHSPNEKLFF TGTGCCAGCACCCAAAATCACAGCCCTAATGAAAAACTGTTTTTT
TRBJ1-2 TRBV4-1 TRBD1 few CASSQVAGQGGYTF TGCGCCAGCAGCCAAGTGGCTGGACAGGGCGGCTACACCTTC
TRBJ2-7 TRBV7-2 . few CASSLDSGLSYEQYF TGTGCCAGCAGCTTGGATTCCGGGCTATCCTACGAGCAGTACTTC
TRBJ2-7 TRBV2 TRBD1 . CASSVWTGLNEQYF TGTGCCAGCAGTGTATGGACAGGGCTTAACGAGCAGTACTTC
TRBJ1-1 TRBV29-1 . . CSVERVPGANTEAFF TGCAGCGTTGAAAGGGTCCCGGGAGCGAACACTGAAGCTTTCTTT
TRBJ1-2 TRBV27 TRBD1 once CASSIYPGQGFYGYTF TGTGCCAGCAGTATTTACCCGGGACAGGGCTTCTATGGCTACACCTTC
TRBJ1-2 TRBV19 . . CASSRDGSYGYTF TGTGCCAGTAGTAGGGACGGATCCTATGGCTACACCTTC
TRBJ2-5 TRBV10-2 . once CASSDPRQKETQYF TGCGCCAGCAGTGACCCACGACAAAAAGAGACCCAGTACTTC
TRBJ2-2 TRBV12-3/TRBV12-4 . . CASSFHTGELFF TGTGCCAGCAGTTTCCATACCGGGGAGCTGTTTTTT
TRBJ1-6 TRBV19 TRBD1 . CASSIYRGGNSPLHF TGTGCCAGTAGTATATACAGGGGAGGCAATTCACCCCTCCACTTT
TRBJ2-5 TRBV20-1 . . CSASPGSGPRSTQYF TGCAGTGCTAGTCCAGGGAGCGGGCCCCGTAGCACCCAGTACTTC
TRBJ1-4 TRBV10-3 . . CATGGTGFRTNEKLFF TGTGCCACCGGGGGTACAGGGTTTAGGACTAATGAAAAACTGTTTTTT
TRBJ1-1 TRBV7-2 . . CASSLILGGGTEAFF TGTGCCAGCAGCTTAATTTTGGGCGGAGGCACTGAAGCTTTCTTT
TRBJ2-3 TRBV12-3/TRBV12-4 . . CASTTWVDTQYF TGTGCCAGCACCACCTGGGTAGATACGCAGTATTTT
TRBJ2-3 TRBV11-2 TRBD1 . CASSLLTGPDTQYF TGTGCCAGCAGCTTACTGACAGGGCCAGATACGCAGTATTTT
TRBJ2-7 TRBV19 TRBD2 . CASSMTSGRAEYEQYF TGTGCCAGTAGCATGACTAGCGGGAGGGCCGAGTACGAGCAGTACTTC
TRBJ2-7 TRBV10-3 . . CATSLSSASYEQYF TGTGCCACCTCCCTTTCTAGCGCCTCCTACGAGCAGTACTTC
TRBJ2-7 TRBV14 . . CASSQGQAVNSYEQYF TGTGCCAGCAGCCAAGGACAGGCCGTTAATTCCTACGAGCAGTACTTC
TRBJ2-5 TRBV7-2 TRBD2 . CASSSFPRGGRGETQYF TGTGCCAGCAGCTCTTTCCCCCGGGGGGGACGGGGGGAGACCCAGTACTTC
TRBJ1-4 TRBV14 . . CASSSRLYDEKLFF TGTGCCAGCAGCTCGAGGCTCTACGATGAAAAACTGTTTTTT
TRBJ2-3 TRBV9 . . CASCPQLASNTQYF TGTGCCAGCTGCCCCCAGCTTGCATCGAATACGCAGTATTTT
TRBJ1-3 TRBV19 . few CASSIGTAGNTIYF TGTGCCAGTAGTATAGGGACAGCTGGAAACACCATATATTTT
TRBJ1-2 TRBV2 TRBD1 . CASRPGTGSGYTF TGTGCCAGCAGGCCCGGGACAGGGAGTGGCTACACCTTC
TRBJ2-3 TRBV4-3 TRBD2 . CASSQGIRWREARTDTQYF TGCGCCAGCAGCCAAGGTATTCGCTGGCGGGAGGCTCGCACAGATACGCAGTATTTT
TRBJ2-3 TRBV11-2 . few CASSFLQDTQYF TGTGCCAGCAGCTTTCTACAAGATACGCAGTATTTT
TRBJ1-5 TRBV5-1 TRBD1 . CASSLGQGIQPQHF TGCGCCAGCAGCTTAGGACAGGGAATACAGCCCCAGCATTTT
TRBJ2-7 TRBV13 TRBD1 . CASSLGRGQPYEQYF TGTGCCAGCAGCTTAGGCAGGGGGCAACCCTACGAGCAGTACTTC
TRBJ1-6 TRBV3-1/TRBV3-2 . . CASSQGNTLHF TGTGCCAGCAGCCAAGGTAACACCCTCCACTTT
TRBJ1-2 TRBV6-2/TRBV6-3 TRBD1 . CASSTGTGLTF TGTGCCAGCAGTACCGGGACAGGGTTAACCTTC
TRBJ1-5 TRBV24-1 . few CATSGSGMNQPQHF TGTGCCACCAGTGGGTCAGGCATGAATCAGCCCCAGCATTTT
TRBJ2-7 TRBV3-1/TRBV3-2 . few CASSRDYEQYF TGTGCCAGCAGCCGAGACTACGAGCAGTACTTC
TRBJ2-2 TRBV29-1 . few CSVEDQRTPRGELFF TGCAGCGTTGAAGATCAGAGGACCCCCCGCGGGGAGCTGTTTTTT
TRBJ2-5 TRBV19 TRBD2 . CASSLGGKRGMETQYF TGTGCCAGTAGCCTTGGGGGGAAGCGGGGGATGGAGACCCAGTACTTC